The clone carrying this T cell receptor (beta chain) has a handful of counts. The antigen is not known. This record belongs to a study of T-cell reconstitution after alpha-beta-depleted transplantation in children. Study conclusions and caveats: Reported findings indicate that, about two months after transplant, alpha-beta T cells came from several hundred expanded clones, which were derived from non-depleted graft cells.

Preparation of the TCRbeta library used unique molecular identifiers. Using its own MiXCR run on the PCR reads, TCRdb lists one record per CDR3 protein. Of some 100,000 distinct CDR3 sequences listed, about 16% are singletons. The CDR3 is 11 amino acids. V was trimmed by 11 bases and J by 1 base, leaving 7 bases between them. The germline V gene has CDR1 MRHNA and CDR2 SNTAGT. The source is a male patient between 2 and 10 years old who had a stem cell transplant for acute lymphoblastic leukemia, so the T cells may come from the graft donor. The chain couples TRBV6-4 to TRBJ2-3; D is perhaps TRBD2 (5 bases). Sample: PBMCs, mostly from graft donor cells, taken 180 days after TCRalphabeta/CD19-depleted stem cell transplant. The CDR3 loop reads CAGGGTDTQYF. The CDR3 region has the DNA TGTGCCGGAGGCGGCACAGATACGCAGTATTTT.